The 18 T cell receptor beta chains listed next were all sequenced from one sample in a study of CD8+ T cells in alopecia areata. In each case, RNA was isolated and then reverse transcribed into cDNA as the sequencing template. Here immunoSEQ multiplex PCR was the method, and the copy in TCRdb shows in-frame clones only, minus some. The repertoire holds around 170,000 clones, with roughly half as singletons. Documented treatment: oral pan-JAK inhibitor, 5-10 mg twice daily. The sequenced sample was CD8+ T cells sorted from blood, obtained around week 52, from a patient treated with tofacitinib. These receptors came from a human donor with alopecia areata.

Here the CDR3 DNA reads TGCAGCGTTGTACCCGGAAACACCGGGGAGCTGTTTTTT. It translates to CSVVPGNTGELFF. The genes are TRBV29-1 and TRBJ2-2, with unresolved D. Trimming cost V 4 bases and J 2 bases, with 8 bases left between them. Per the germline V gene, CDR1 is SQVTM and CDR2 is ANQGSEA. The CDR3 runs 13 residues.

This clone was picked up a small number of times. This sequence joins TRBV30 and TRBJ1-1; TRBD1 aligns across 7 bases. The CDR3 length is 13 residues. J was trimmed by 1 base and V by 5 bases; bases with no gene match: 4. Germline CDR1 GTSNPN, CDR2 SVGIG (reference sequence). The CDR3 sequence is CAWDREANTEAFF. In nucleotides, the CDR3 is TGTGCCTGGGACAGGGAAGCGAACACTGAAGCTTTCTTT.

On this clone: In the same sample, other DNA sequences code for this CDR3. This chain joins TRBV30 and TRBJ2-5; D remains ambiguous. The V end lost 0 bases, the J end lost 4 bases, and 3 bases lay between the germline ends. CDR1 and CDR2 from the germline V gene are GTSNPN and SVGIG (reference sequence). The CDR3 spans 11 residues. CDR3 DNA: TGTGCCTGGAGTGTCCGAGAGACCCAGTACTTC. This sequence encodes CAWSVRETQYF.

This clone was seen more than once but under ten times. The chain carries TRBV29-1 and TRBJ2-7, with a tentative D call TRBD2 (5 bases). Germline-derived CDR1 and CDR2 are SQVTM and ANQGSEA. V was shortened by 4 bases and J by 2 bases, with 9 bases between the two germline ends. CDR3 length: 12 amino acids. DNA of the CDR3: TGCAGCGTTGCCCCGGGGACCTACGAGCAGTACTTC. As protein: CSVAPGTYEQYF.

In its sample, this clone was seen once. The chain recombines TRBV5-4 with TRBJ2-2; TRBD1 is a possible D gene (5 bases). The CDR3 consists of 14 residues. Trimming cost V 4 bases and J 1 base, with 8 bases left between them. Germline CDR1 is SGHNT and CDR2 is YYREEE (reference sequence). The CDR3 here is CASSDGQNTGELFF. Here the CDR3 DNA reads TGTGCCAGCAGCGACGGACAGAACACCGGGGAGCTGTTTTTT.

Written as DNA, the CDR3 is TGTGCCAGGACAGACACTAACTATGGCTACACCTTC. It yields the protein CARTDTNYGYTF. This chain connects TRBV2 to TRBJ1-2; TRBD1 might be the D (5 bases). Germline CDR1 is SNHLY and CDR2 is FYNNEI. The CDR3 spans 12 residues. V was pared by 9 bases and J by 0 bases, with 8 bases between.

This chain joins TRBV4-1 and TRBJ2-5; D tentatively fits TRBD1 or TRBD2 (5 bases each). The CDR3 is made up of 13 amino acids. Germline V gene sequence: CDR1 MGHRA, CDR2 YSYEKL. The V end lost 1 base, the J end lost 7 bases, and 10 bases lay between the germline ends. CDR3 residues: CASSQGTGGTQYF. The CDR3 bases are TGCGCCAGCAGCCAAGGGACTGGGGGGACCCAGTACTTC.

In nucleotides, the CDR3 is TGTGCCTGGAGGAACAGGGTCGAGCAGTACTTC. It specifies CAWRNRVEQYF. This chain links TRBV30 with TRBJ2-7; maybe TRBD1 (6 bases). The ends were cut back, 3 bases at V and 6 bases at J, with 9 bases in the middle. Germline-derived CDR1 and CDR2 are GTSNPN and SVGIG (reference sequence). CDR3 size: 11 residues.

V usage is TRBV19 and J usage is TRBJ1-1; TRBD1 matches at 7 bases. This CDR3 contains 16 residues. Per the germline V gene, CDR1 is LNHDA and CDR2 is SQIVND (reference sequence). V lost 3 bases to trimming and J lost 1 base; unmatched junction nucleotides: 8. The CDR3 DNA sequence: TGTGCCAGTAGTATTAGGAGGGGGCCATCGAACACTGAAGCTTTCTTT. Protein: CASSIRRGPSNTEAFF.

The V and J genes are TRBV11-2 and TRBJ2-3; 10 bases map to TRBD2. Germline V gene data show CDR1 as SGHAT and CDR2 as FQNNGV. This CDR3 comprises 17 residues. J was trimmed by 1 base and V by 4 bases; bases with no gene match: 8. The CDR3 nucleotides are TGTGCCAGCAGCTCCCTACTAGCGGGACCGCGCACAGATACGCAGTATTTT. Translating it yields CASSSLLAGPRTDTQYF.

In this sample, this clone turned up a few times. V is TRBV9 and J is TRBJ2-7; TRBD1 agrees at 7 bases. This CDR3 is 12 amino acids long. The V segment lost 3 bases and the J segment 9 bases; nucleotides outside the gene matches: 6. Germline CDR1 SGDLS, CDR2 YYNGEE. The CDR3 DNA reads TGTGCCAGCAGCGGACAGGGCCAGGCGCAGTACTTC. Amino acids: CASSGQGQAQYF.

The table lists this clone with a few counts. This chain uses TRBV18 with TRBJ2-3; D is unclear. Deletions cut 3 bases from V and 1 base from J, with 8 bases between. The CDR3 covers 14 residues. Germline V gives CDR1 KGHSH, CDR2 LQKENI. This chain's CDR3 is CASSPPEGTDTQYF. In nucleotides, the CDR3 is TGTGCCAGCTCACCTCCCGAGGGCACAGATACGCAGTATTTT.

A few counts support this clone. The genes are TRBV10-3 and TRBJ1-1, with 7 bases fitting TRBD1. V lost 2 bases to trimming and J lost 2 bases; unmatched junction nucleotides: 8. The germline V gene encodes CDR1 ENHRY and CDR2 SYGVKD. This CDR3 comprises 16 residues. For the CDR3, the DNA is TGTGCCATCAGTGAGGGGCCGGGACAGCCCAACACTGAAGCTTTCTTT. It codes for CAISEGPGQPNTEAFF.

This clone was seen more than once but under ten times. V is TRBV4-3 and J is TRBJ2-6, with a tentative D call TRBD1 (6 bases). This CDR3 is 15 amino acids long. Between the trimmed V and J ends, which lost 0 bases and 3 bases, there was a span of 6 bases. Germline values: CDR1 LGHNA, CDR2 YSLEER. The CDR3 here is CASSQDRGGANVLTF. The CDR3 nucleotides read TGCGCCAGCAGCCAAGACAGGGGTGGGGCCAACGTCCTGACTTTC.

The chain is built from TRBV27 and TRBJ2-1; 11 positions match TRBD2. CDR3 length: 16 amino acids. Germline values: CDR1 MNHEY, CDR2 SMNVEV (reference sequence). After removal of 5 bases from V and 3 bases from J, the junction contained 6 bases not matched to a gene. The CDR3, as DNA: TGTGCCAGCAGTAACTTGACTAGCGGGGACTACAATGAGCAGTTCTTC. It is translated as CASSNLTSGDYNEQFF.

V gene TRBV6-5 combines with J gene TRBJ2-7, with D perhaps matching TRBD1 (5 bases). Looked up from germline, CDR1 is MNHEY and CDR2 is SVGAGI. V gave up 0 bases and J gave up 0 bases, with 6 bases separating them. CDR3 size: 14 residues. This chain's CDR3 is CASSYSTDSYEQYF. In DNA, the CDR3 is TGTGCCAGCAGTTACTCGACAGACTCCTACGAGCAGTACTTC.

Concerning this clone itself: This sample includes further DNA sequences coding for the same CDR3. The chain is built from TRBV27 and TRBJ1-5; no reliable D call. Germline CDR1 is MNHEY and CDR2 is SMNVEV (reference sequence). This CDR3 contains 14 residues. The ends were cut back, 2 bases at V and 1 base at J, with 6 bases in the middle. CDR3 DNA sequence: TGTGCCAGCAGTTTACAGGACAGCAATCAGCCCCAGCATTTT. Its protein is CASSLQDSNQPQHF.

V usage is TRBV27 and J usage is TRBJ2-1, with D tentatively TRBD1 or TRBD2 (6 bases each). This CDR3 spans 14 amino acids. Germline CDR1 MNHEY, CDR2 SMNVEV (reference sequence). Trimming took 8 bases from V and 4 from J, leaving 15 bases between them. CDR3 DNA sequence: TGTGCCAGCCTCGGGGGCGACCTTTACAATGAGCAGTTCTTC. Amino acids: CASLGGDLYNEQFF.